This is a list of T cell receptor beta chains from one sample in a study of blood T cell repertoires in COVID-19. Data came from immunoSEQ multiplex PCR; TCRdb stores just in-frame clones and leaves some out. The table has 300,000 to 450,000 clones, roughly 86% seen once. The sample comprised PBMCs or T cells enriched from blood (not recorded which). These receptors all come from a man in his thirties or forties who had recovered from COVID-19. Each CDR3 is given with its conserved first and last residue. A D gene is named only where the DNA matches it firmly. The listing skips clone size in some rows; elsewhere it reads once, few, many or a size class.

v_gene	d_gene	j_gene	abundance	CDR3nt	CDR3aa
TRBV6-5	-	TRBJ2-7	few	TGTGCCAGCAGGAAGACAGTGACCTCCTACGAGCAGTACTTC	CASRKTVTSYEQYF
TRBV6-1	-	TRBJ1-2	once	TGTGCCAGCAGTGAGTGGGGCGAAGGAGACTTC	CASSEWGEGDF
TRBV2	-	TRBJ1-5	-	TGTGCCAGCAGTGTTGGCAGTGGTCAGCCCCAGCATTTT	CASSVGSGQPQHF
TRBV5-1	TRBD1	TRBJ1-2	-	TGCGCCAGCAGTCGTGGACAGGGGAGGGGCTACACCTTC	CASSRGQGRGYTF
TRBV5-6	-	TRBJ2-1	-	TGTGCCAGCAGCGCCCGCGAAAGGGACTTCCATTCTTGGGGTGAGCAGTTCTTC	CASSARERDFHSWGEQFF
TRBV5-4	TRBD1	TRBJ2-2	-	TGTGCCAGCAGCTGGGGACAGGGTAACACCGGGGAGCTGTTTTTT	CASSWGQGNTGELFF
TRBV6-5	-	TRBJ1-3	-	TGTGCCAGCAGTTACCTACAGGGATCTGGAAACACCATATATTTT	CASSYLQGSGNTIYF
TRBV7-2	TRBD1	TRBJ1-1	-	TGTGCCAGCAGTCGCCGGGAGGGGGCCCCCCGGGGGGCTTTCTTT	CASSRREGAPRGAFF
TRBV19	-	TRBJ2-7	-	TGTGCCAGTAGTATAGCTGGGAGCACCTACGAGCAGTACTTC	CASSIAGSTYEQYF
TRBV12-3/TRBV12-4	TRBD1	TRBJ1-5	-	TGTGCCAGCAACAGGGGTGTTCAGCCCCAGCATTTT	CASNRGVQPQHF
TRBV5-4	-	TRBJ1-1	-	TGTGCCAGCAGCTTTGCTGGGGAAGGGGTAGCCATGAACACTGAAGCTTTCTTT	CASSFAGEGVAMNTEAFF
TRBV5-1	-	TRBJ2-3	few	TGCGCCAGCAGCTTGGTGGGGGCCCCCGATACGCAGTATTTT	CASSLVGAPDTQYF
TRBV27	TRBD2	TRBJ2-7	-	TGTGCCAGCAGTTTATACGGAGCCAGCGGGGGGGCCTACGAGCAGTACTTC	CASSLYGASGGAYEQYF